A selection of T cell receptor beta chains follows, all from one sample in a study of blood T cell repertoires in COVID-19. The data were produced by immunoSEQ multiplex PCR, yet TCRdb's version contains in-frame clones alone and is incomplete. The sample lists roughly 300,000 clones, roughly 87% seen once, with approximately 0.93% in the top ten. Sequenced input: PBMCs or T cells enriched from blood (not recorded which). The receptors were sampled from a woman in her thirties who had recovered from COVID-19. Each CDR3 is given with its conserved first and last residue. The order of the fields is clone size, CDR3 length, V gene, D gene, J gene, CDR3 DNA, CDR3 protein. D genes are given only for firm matches. Clone size is shown for a subset of rows, as once, few, many or a class of expanded clone.

once,16,TRBV6-5,TRBD1,TRBJ1-1,TGTGCCAGCAGTTATTTCCCGGACAGGGTGGGCACTGAAGCTTTCTTT,CASSYFPDRVGTEAFF
.,17,TRBV10-3,TRBD1,TRBJ2-1,TGTGCCATCAGGGGACAGGGAGCAGGTGGGTCCTACAATGAGCAGTTCTTC,CAIRGQGAGGSYNEQFF
.,15,TRBV4-1,.,TRBJ2-3,TGCGCCAGCAGCGAATCGGGTCTGCCCACAGATACGCAGTATTTT,CASSESGLPTDTQYF
.,14,TRBV6-5,.,TRBJ2-3,TGTGCCAGCAGAGTTGGGAGTAGCACAGATACGCAGTATTTT,CASRVGSSTDTQYF
.,13,TRBV6-1,.,TRBJ1-2,TGTGCCAGCAGTGAAAGAGGTACCGGGGGCTACACCTTC,CASSERGTGGYTF
.,14,TRBV5-1,TRBD1,TRBJ1-2,TGCGCCAGCAGCCCAGGGACAGGGGGGTATGGCTACACCTTC,CASSPGTGGYGYTF
.,14,TRBV4-1,TRBD2,TRBJ2-3,TGCGCCAGCGGAGCGGGGGACTTCACAGATACGCAGTATTTT,CASGAGDFTDTQYF
.,15,TRBV19,.,TRBJ1-5,TGTGCCAGTAGTATTTACCGGACAGCCAATCAGCCCCAGCATTTT,CASSIYRTANQPQHF
.,13,TRBV28,TRBD1,TRBJ1-2,TGTGCCAGCAGAACGACAGGGAACTATGGCTACACCTTC,CASRTTGNYGYTF
.,14,TRBV9,.,TRBJ1-2,TGTGCCAGCAGCCCAGGACAGTCTAACTATGGCTACACCTTC,CASSPGQSNYGYTF
.,15,TRBV11-2,TRBD1,TRBJ1-6,TGTGCCAGCAGCTTAGACGGGGACAGCAATTCACCCCTCCACTTT,CASSLDGDSNSPLHF
.,14,TRBV18,.,TRBJ2-5,TGTGCCAGCTCACCAGCGGGGTTAGGAGAGACCCAGTACTTC,CASSPAGLGETQYF
.,13,TRBV6-2/TRBV6-3,.,TRBJ1-2,TGTGCCAGCAGCAAGGACACTATCTATGGCTACACCTTC,CASSKDTIYGYTF
.,14,TRBV27,TRBD1,TRBJ1-2,TGTGCCAGCAGCCCAGGGACAGGGATCTTTGGCTACACCTTC,CASSPGTGIFGYTF
.,15,TRBV6-5,TRBD1,TRBJ1-1,TGTGCCAGCAGTTATGGACAGGGAACGAACACTGAAGCTTTCTTT,CASSYGQGTNTEAFF
once,15,TRBV5-1,.,TRBJ2-7,TGCGCCAGCTCACCCGATTGGGACAATTACCACGAGCAGTACTTC,CASSPDWDNYHEQYF
once,13,TRBV5-4,.,TRBJ1-1,TGTGCCAGCAGTGCGGACTGGAACACTGAAGCTTTCTTT,CASSADWNTEAFF
.,12,TRBV5-1,.,TRBJ1-1,TGCGCCAGCAGCCTGGGGACAAATGAAGCTTTCTTT,CASSLGTNEAFF
.,12,TRBV24-1,TRBD1,TRBJ1-2,TGTGCCACCGGCCGGGACAGGGATGGCTACACCTTC,CATGRDRDGYTF
.,13,TRBV2,.,TRBJ1-3,TGTGCCAGCAAACAAAACCCTGGAAACACCATATATTTT,CASKQNPGNTIYF
.,13,TRBV6-5,.,TRBJ1-4,TGTGCCAGCAGTTACTCTCCAGGGGAAAAACTGTTTTTT,CASSYSPGEKLFF
.,15,TRBV15,.,TRBJ1-2,TGTGCCACCAGCAGAGAGTGGAGGGCTGCCTATGGCTACACCTTC,CATSREWRAAYGYTF
.,14,TRBV28,.,TRBJ1-3,TGTGCCAGCAGTCCCAGAGGAGTCGGAAACACCATATATTTT,CASSPRGVGNTIYF
.,17,TRBV4-3,TRBD1,TRBJ1-4,TGCGCCAGCAGCCAAGTAGGCAGGGGGCTTGGTAATGAAAAACTGTTTTTT,CASSQVGRGLGNEKLFF
.,13,TRBV3-1/TRBV3-2,.,TRBJ2-7,TGTGCCAGCAGCCAAGTTCAGGGCTACGAGCAGTACTTC,CASSQVQGYEQYF
.,16,TRBV10-1,TRBD2,TRBJ2-3,TGCGCCAGCAGTGACAAGCTAGCGGGGGTCACAGATACGCAGTATTTT,CASSDKLAGVTDTQYF
.,17,TRBV5-4,TRBD2,TRBJ2-2,TGTGCCAGCAGCTCTAGGACTAGCGGGGGAGGCACCGGGGAGCTGTTTTTT,CASSSRTSGGGTGELFF
.,15,TRBV3-1/TRBV3-2,.,TRBJ1-2,TGTGCCAGCAGCCAAGCCCCTGGAGCTAACTATGGCTACACCTTC,CASSQAPGANYGYTF
.,17,TRBV18,TRBD2,TRBJ2-3,TGTGCCAGCTCACCACGGGGTAGCGGGGACTCCTTAGATACGCAGTATTTT,CASSPRGSGDSLDTQYF
.,18,TRBV27,TRBD1,TRBJ1-6,TGTGCCAGCAGTTTATTTAAAGCCCCACGGGACAGGGATTCACCCCTCCACTTT,CASSLFKAPRDRDSPLHF
.,14,TRBV9,TRBD2,TRBJ2-2,TGTGCCAGCAGCGTAGAAGCGGGGGCCGGGGAGCTGTTTTTT,CASSVEAGAGELFF
.,14,TRBV15,.,TRBJ1-5,TGTGCCACCAGCAGAGGGGGAGTGAATCAGCCCCAGCATTTT,CATSRGGVNQPQHF
.,13,TRBV29-1,TRBD1,TRBJ1-1,TGCAGCGGAGGACAGGGAGGGGGCACTGAAGCTTTCTTT,CSGGQGGGTEAFF
.,14,TRBV19,.,TRBJ1-2,TGTACCAGCGAGGACAGATCTCCCCCCTATGGCTACACCTTC,CTSEDRSPPYGYTF
.,15,TRBV5-1,TRBD1,TRBJ1-4,TGCGCCAGCAGCGGGGTGACAGGGCTAAATGAAAAACTGTTTTTT,CASSGVTGLNEKLFF
.,14,TRBV5-1,.,TRBJ1-4,TGCGCCAGCAGCTTGGGGGGGCAGAATGAAAAACTGTTTTTT,CASSLGGQNEKLFF
.,13,TRBV5-8,.,TRBJ1-1,TGTGCCAGCAGCTTGGGGCCGGGACTGCAAGCTTTCTTT,CASSLGPGLQAFF
.,13,TRBV18,TRBD1,TRBJ2-7,TGTGCCAGCTCGGGGACAGGGTCACACGAGCAGTACTTC,CASSGTGSHEQYF
.,13,TRBV7-2,.,TRBJ2-1,TGTGCCAGCAGCGAGACAGACTACAATGAGCAGTTCTTC,CASSETDYNEQFF
.,14,TRBV7-9,TRBD1,TRBJ1-3,TGTGCCGCTAAACAGGGGAACTCTGGAAACACCATATATTTT,CAAKQGNSGNTIYF
.,15,TRBV5-1,.,TRBJ1-2,TGCGCCAGCAGCGTCGCCGGGGGAGCTAACTATGGCTACACCTTC,CASSVAGGANYGYTF
.,13,TRBV7-2,.,TRBJ2-5,TGTGCCAGCAGCTTCGCGGGGCAAGAGACCCAGTACTTC,CASSFAGQETQYF
.,14,TRBV7-9,.,TRBJ2-7,TGTGCCAGCAGCCCCCTAATTAGCCTCTACGAGCAGTACTTC,CASSPLISLYEQYF
.,16,TRBV5-1,TRBD1,TRBJ1-1,TGCGCCAGCACCTTCTCTTCCGGGACAGCAAACACTGAAGCTTTCTTT,CASTFSSGTANTEAFF
.,16,TRBV5-6,TRBD1,TRBJ1-6,TGTGCCAGCAGCTGGTGGACAGGGAACTATAATTCACCCCTCCACTTT,CASSWWTGNYNSPLHF
.,15,TRBV27,TRBD2,TRBJ2-7,TGTGCCAGCAGTCCCGGGACTACCCGATTCGGAGAGCAGTACTTC,CASSPGTTRFGEQYF
.,15,TRBV28,TRBD1,TRBJ2-7,TGTGCCAGCAGGGAAACAGGGGGTGCTACCTACGAGCAGTACTTC,CASRETGGATYEQYF
.,13,TRBV28,.,TRBJ1-5,TGTGCCAGCAGTTTGGCCCTCAATCAGCCCCAGCATTTT,CASSLALNQPQHF
.,15,TRBV25-1,TRBD1,TRBJ1-3,TGTGCCAGCAGTGGGGACAGGGGGTACGGAAACACCATATATTTT,CASSGDRGYGNTIYF
.,18,TRBV7-9,TRBD2,TRBJ2-2,TGTGCCAGCAGCCTGGGGACTAGCGGGGGGCGAGGCACCGGGGAGCTGTTTTTT,CASSLGTSGGRGTGELFF
.,14,TRBV7-2,TRBD2,TRBJ2-1,TGTGCCAGCAGCTTAACGGGACTAATCTATGAGCAGTTCTTC,CASSLTGLIYEQFF
.,12,TRBV19,.,TRBJ2-2,TGTGCCAGTAGTATACTTACCGGGGAGCTGTTTTTT,CASSILTGELFF
.,14,TRBV5-4,.,TRBJ2-1,TGTGCCAGCAGCTTGGTGTCTAGTCGCAATGAGCAGTTCTTC,CASSLVSSRNEQFF
.,14,TRBV28,TRBD1,TRBJ1-5,TGTGCCAGCAGAAGGGACAGAACCAGTCAGCCCCAGCATTTT,CASRRDRTSQPQHF
.,15,TRBV6-5,.,TRBJ1-6,TGTGCCAGCAATGGGGCCAAGTCCTATAATTCACCCCTCCACTTT,CASNGAKSYNSPLHF